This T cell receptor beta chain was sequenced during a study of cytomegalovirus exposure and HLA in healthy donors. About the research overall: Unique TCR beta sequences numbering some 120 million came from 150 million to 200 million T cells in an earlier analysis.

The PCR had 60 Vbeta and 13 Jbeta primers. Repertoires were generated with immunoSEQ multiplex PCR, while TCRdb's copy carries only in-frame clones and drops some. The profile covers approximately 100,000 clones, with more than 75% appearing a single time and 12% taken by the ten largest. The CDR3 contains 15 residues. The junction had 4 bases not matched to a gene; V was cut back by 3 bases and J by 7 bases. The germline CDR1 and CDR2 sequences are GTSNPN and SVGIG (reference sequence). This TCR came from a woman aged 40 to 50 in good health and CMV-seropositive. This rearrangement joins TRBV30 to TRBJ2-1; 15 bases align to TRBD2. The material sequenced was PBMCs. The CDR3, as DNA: TGTGCCTGGAGGCCGGGACTAGCGGGGGGTAATGAGCAGTTCTTC. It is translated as CAWRPGLAGGNEQFF.